The 20 T cell receptor beta chains presented below share a single source sample, sequenced in a study of T cells in Graves' hyperthyroidism and ophthalmopathy. Amplification of TCR beta CDR3 regions was performed using RNA transcripts as template. First-round RT-PCR with HTBI primers amplified the TCR CDR3 region. In TCRdb, the multiplex PCR reads were re-called with MiXCR into one record per CDR3 protein. This sample yields about 180,000 distinct CDR3 sequences, of which over 15% are seen a single time; 25% to 35% belongs to the top ten. Sequencing was performed on blood. These receptor sequences come from a woman in her fifties or sixties with Graves' hyperthyroidism.

This clonotype was seen ten or more times. The chain is built from TRBV7-8 and TRBJ2-1; 10 positions match TRBD2. This CDR3 spans 15 amino acids. CDR1 is SGHVS, CDR2 FQNEAQ, per germline. V shed 7 bases, J shed 6 bases, and the junction held 9 bases outside the gene matches. The DNA for the CDR3 is TGTGCCAGCACCCCAGCGGGGGGGAAAACCAATGAGCAGTTCTTC. It encodes CASTPAGGKTNEQFF.

There are many counts of this clonotype. V gene TRBV28 combines with J gene TRBJ2-7, with unresolved D. The CDR3 runs to 11 residues. CDR1 MDHEN and CDR2 SYDVKM come from the germline V gene. V was cut by 9 bases and J by 3 bases, with 9 bases left in between. The CDR3 reads CASKGFYEQYF. The DNA for the CDR3 is TGTGCCAGTAAGGGATTCTACGAGCAGTACTTC.

There are many counts of this clonotype. The CDR3 region is CSASATTGDSNQPQHF. DNA of the CDR3: TGCAGTGCTTCCGCTACCACAGGGGACAGCAATCAGCCCCAGCATTTT. The chain recombines TRBV20-1 with TRBJ1-5; 7 bases match TRBD1. This CDR3 is built from 16 residues. Germline values: CDR1 DFQATT, CDR2 SNEGSKA (reference sequence). The V segment lost 5 bases and the J segment 1 base; nucleotides outside the gene matches: 11.

This clonotype was counted ten times or more. CDR3 bases: TGTGCCAGCAGACAAACGACAGGGTTACGCTCACCCCTCCACTTT. Its protein product is CASRQTTGLRSPLHF. The rearrangement links TRBV7-9 to TRBJ1-6, with TRBD1 matching 7 bases. The CDR3 is 15 amino acids. Germline V gene sequence: CDR1 SEHNR, CDR2 FQNEAQ (reference sequence). V shed 6 bases, J shed 10 bases, and the junction held 12 bases outside the gene matches.

This clonotype was seen ten or more times. The chain is built from TRBV7-3 and TRBJ1-2; D perhaps matches TRBD1 (5 bases). Germline CDR1 SGHTA, CDR2 FQGTGA. Deletions cut 5 bases from V and 4 bases from J, with 17 bases between. There are 15 residues in the CDR3. The CDR3 bases are TGTGCCAGCAGCCGTGGTGCAGGGCGTACCTATGGCTACACCTTC. Encoded protein: CASSRGAGRTYGYTF.

The chain links TRBV6-5 to TRBJ2-5, with TRBD2 as a possible D gene (6 bases). CDR3 length equals 16 residues. Germline CDR1 and CDR2: MNHEY and SVGAGI. V shed 0 bases and J shed 9 bases, with 20 bases lying between them. The chain's CDR3 is CASSYSGRGTLAAQYF. In DNA, the CDR3 is TGTGCCAGCAGTTACTCGGGTCGCGGGACCTTGGCGGCCCAGTACTTC.

This clonotype was detected ten times or more. The chain joins TRBV20-1 to TRBJ2-3; D remains unclear. This CDR3 comprises 15 residues. Per germline, CDR1 DFQATT and CDR2 SNEGSKA (reference sequence). V lost 5 bases, J lost 6 bases, and 21 bases lay in between. The CDR3 loop is CSASMMRHRQDTQYF. The CDR3 DNA reads TGCAGTGCTTCCATGATGAGGCATCGGCAGGATACGCAGTATTTT.

The gene calls are TRBV5-1 and TRBJ2-5, with a tentative D call TRBD1 (7 bases). CDR1 and CDR2 from the germline V gene are SGHRS and YFSETQ. The CDR3 totals 15 residues. Trimming removed 5 bases at V and 3 bases at J, with 17 bases between. CDR3 in DNA: TGCGCCAGCAGTTGGGGGGACAGAGATAAAGAGACCCAGTACTTC. Its protein is CASSWGDRDKETQYF.

This clonotype was seen ten or more times. CDR3 nucleotide sequence: TGCAGTGCTAGAGATGGGATGAACACTGAAGCTTTCTTT. It specifies CSARDGMNTEAFF. The chain links TRBV20-1 to TRBJ1-1, with D uncertain. The germline V gene has CDR1 DFQATT and CDR2 SNEGSKA (reference sequence). V was cut by 0 bases and J by 0 bases, with 5 bases left in between. The CDR3 has 13 amino acids.

This clonotype was detected ten times or more. The chain joins TRBV24-1 to TRBJ2-1; 10 nucleotides align to TRBD2. V gave up 7 bases and J gave up 6 bases; unmatched junction bases: 5. The CDR3 spans 14 residues. The V gene's germline CDR1 is KGHDR and CDR2 SFDVKD. The CDR3 loop is CATRLAGWPNEQFF. CDR3 in DNA: TGTGCCACCAGACTAGCGGGGTGGCCCAATGAGCAGTTCTTC.

This clonotype was seen ten or more times. The chain is built from TRBV5-6 and TRBJ1-1; D is undetermined. Germline-derived CDR1 and CDR2 are SGHDT and YYEEEE. Trimming took off 4 bases at V and 7 bases at J, with 17 bases between the two ends. The CDR3 contains 14 residues. The CDR3 DNA reads as TGTGCCAGCAGCCCCTCTTTACGGGTCCATGAAGCTTTCTTT. Encoded protein: CASSPSLRVHEAFF. Full variable domain (remainder filled in from reference TRBV5-6 and TRBJ1-1): DAGVTQSPTHLIKTRGQQVTLRCSPKSGHDTVSWYQQALGQGPQFIFQYYEEEERQRGNFPDRFSGHQFPNYSSELNVNALLLGDSALYLCASSPSLRVHEAFFGQGTRLTVV.

The chain carries TRBV2 and TRBJ2-7, with D perhaps matching TRBD2 (6 bases). The CDR3 is 14 amino acids. Trimming removed 5 bases from V and 4 bases from J, with 15 bases in between. Germline loops: CDR1 SNHLY, CDR2 FYNNEI. CDR3 protein: CASSNRTTPYEQYF. The CDR3 coding sequence is TGTGCCAGCAGTAACAGGACTACCCCTTACGAGCAGTACTTC.

This clonotype was recorded at least ten times. The rearrangement joins TRBV6-1 to TRBJ2-5; 7 nucleotides match TRBD1. With 5 bases clipped from V and 4 bases from J, the junction kept 7 bases outside the gene matches. This CDR3 spans 14 amino acids. The germline V gene has CDR1 MNHNS and CDR2 SASEGT. The CDR3 region has the DNA TGTGCCAGCAGTTACCTAGACAGGGTAGAGACCCAGTACTTC. Its translation: CASSYLDRVETQYF.

This clonotype was recorded many times. The rearrangement links TRBV19 to TRBJ1-5; TRBD1 agrees at 9 bases. Germline V CDR1 and CDR2: LNHDA, SQIVND (reference sequence). The V and J ends lost 6 bases and 4 bases, in that order; junction bases with no gene match: 7. CDR3 length equals 15 residues. The CDR3 here is CASRPGQGANQPQHF. In DNA, the CDR3 is TGTGCCAGTAGGCCGGGACAGGGAGCGAATCAGCCCCAGCATTTT.

The V gene is TRBV5-1, the J gene TRBJ2-5; perhaps TRBD2 as D (5 bases). CDR1 is SGHRS, CDR2 YFSETQ, per germline. The CDR3 is 16 amino acids. The V end was cut by 4 bases, the J end by 2 bases, with 18 bases between. The CDR3 nucleotides are TGCGCCAGCAGCCCAACGACTCTAGCTAATCAAGAGACCCAGTACTTC. The encoded protein is CASSPTTLANQETQYF.

Many counts were recorded for this clonotype. The genes are TRBV7-2 and TRBJ2-2, with TRBD1 identical over 7 bases. The length of the CDR3 is 17 residues. Trimming at V came to 2 bases and at J to 0 bases, leaving 6 bases not matched to a gene. Germline-derived CDR1 and CDR2 are SGHTA and FQGNSA. DNA of the CDR3: TGTGCCAGCAGCTTATCGTACGGGACAGCGAACACCGGGGAGCTGTTTTTT. This sequence encodes CASSLSYGTANTGELFF.

The table lists this clonotype with many counts. The genes are TRBV6-5 and TRBJ1-1; D not certain. Per the germline V gene, CDR1 is MNHEY and CDR2 is SVGAGI. With 0 bases removed from V and 1 base from J, the gap between germline ends came to 6 bases. This CDR3 has 14 residues. This CDR3 reads CASSYSKWNTEAFF. The CDR3 nucleotides are TGTGCCAGCAGTTACTCGAAATGGAACACTGAAGCTTTCTTT.

This clonotype was recorded at least ten times. This chain joins TRBV7-2 and TRBJ1-6, with TRBD1 as a possible D gene (6 bases). Germline-derived CDR1 and CDR2 are SGHTA and FQGNSA. Trimming stripped 0 bases from V and 10 bases from J, with 10 bases between. The CDR3 covers 14 residues. CDR3 region: CASSLAQGTSPLHF. The CDR3 coding sequence is TGTGCCAGCAGCTTAGCCCAGGGGACCTCACCCCTCCACTTT.

This clonotype was counted at least ten times. The chain combines TRBV19 with TRBJ2-7; perhaps TRBD1 as D (5 bases). V was trimmed by 6 bases and J by 3 bases, leaving 12 bases between them. CDR1 LNHDA and CDR2 SQIVND come from the germline V gene (reference sequence). The CDR3 has 13 residues. CDR3 coding DNA: TGTGCCAGTAGAGGGAAGGGGCGCTACGAGCAGTACTTC. Translation gives CASRGKGRYEQYF.

This clonotype was counted many times. The chain uses TRBV28 and TRBJ1-2; weak D call: TRBD1 (5 bases). Germline-derived CDR1 and CDR2 are MDHEN and SYDVKM. Trimming shortened V by 7 bases and J by 7 bases, and 22 bases separated the two germline ends. This CDR3 is 15 amino acids long. CDR3 bases: TGTGCCAGCATAGCGGGGGGGAGACCATCTGGTGGCTACACCTTC. This translates into CASIAGGRPSGGYTF.